This T cell receptor beta chain was profiled in a study of blood T cell repertoires in COVID-19. Study overall: The United States, Italy and Spain provided the acute and convalescent COVID-19 samples. Nucleic acid was either cDNA or gDNA, and it came from T cells, B-cell-depleted T cells, or PBMCs.

Libraries were prepared by immunoSEQ multiplex PCR; TCRdb keeps only in-frame clonotypes and omits some of them. The sample records 150,000 or so clones, 70% to 85% being singletons. The CDR3 runs to 15 residues. V shed 7 bases and J 6 bases; nucleotides not matched to a gene: 11. CDR1 is MNHEY and CDR2 is SVGAGI in the germline V gene. This sequence joins TRBV6-5 and TRBJ1-5; 8 positions agree with TRBD1. Source material: peripheral blood. The sequence derives from a woman in her forties or fifties in a cohort sampled during active or convalescent COVID-19. For the CDR3, the DNA is TGTGCCAGCAAACCCCAGGGGGCACTGGGTCAGCCCCAGCATTTT. As protein: CASKPQGALGQPQHF.